A single sample is the source of the 7 T cell receptor beta chains below, sequenced in a study of blood T cell repertoires in COVID-19. The repertoire was sequenced with immunoSEQ multiplex PCR; TCRdb's copy has only in-frame clones and lacks some. The data show approximately 250,000 clones, with approximately 80% seen just once and about 8% held by the top ten. The source material was peripheral blood. All receptors come from a woman in her fifties or sixties with acute or convalescent COVID-19.

The chain recombines TRBV6-5 with TRBJ2-3; D not certain. V dropped 6 bases and J dropped 4 bases, with 5 bases sitting between them. Germline V CDR1 and CDR2: MNHEY, SVGAGI. The CDR3 totals 11 residues. The CDR3 coding sequence is TGTGCCAGCAGGGGCTCAGATACGCAGTATTTT. It codes for CASRGSDTQYF.

The chain links TRBV11-2 to TRBJ2-3; 13 bases line up with TRBD2. Germline assignment: CDR1 SGHAT and CDR2 FQNNGV. The CDR3 runs 16 residues. J lost 3 bases, V lost 4 bases, and 4 bases had no gene match. CDR3 residues: CASSSGLAGITDTQYF. CDR3 DNA sequence: TGTGCCAGCAGCTCGGGACTAGCGGGAATTACAGATACGCAGTATTTT.

The J gene is TRBJ1-2, the V gene TRBV5-4; 7 bases match TRBD1. From germline, CDR1 is SGHNT and CDR2 YYREEE (reference sequence). J gave up 5 bases and V 3 bases, and 1 base lay outside the gene matches. This CDR3 has 12 residues. The CDR3 sequence: CASSSTGYGYTF. The CDR3 nucleotides are TGTGCCAGCAGCTCGACAGGGTATGGCTACACCTTC. Using reference TRBV5-4 and TRBJ1-2 for the parts outside the CDR3, the full variable domain is ETGVTQSPTHLIKTRGQQVTLRCSSQSGHNTVSWYQQALGQGPQFIFQYYREEENGRGNFPPRFSGLQFPNYSSELNVNALELDDSALYLCASSSTGYGYTFGSGTRLTVV.

This rearrangement joins TRBV19 to TRBJ1-2; unclear D gene. Per germline, CDR1 LNHDA and CDR2 SQIVND (reference sequence). V gave up 7 bases and J gave up 8 bases, with 17 bases separating them. The CDR3 covers 13 residues. CDR3 loop: CASTTQPPYGYTF. The CDR3 nucleotides read TGTGCCAGTACCACACAGCCCCCTTACGGCTACACCTTC.

The genes are TRBV2 and TRBJ1-4; D is perhaps TRBD1 (5 bases). Germline values: CDR1 SNHLY, CDR2 FYNNEI. V lost 3 bases, J lost 4 bases, and 12 bases lay in between. CDR3 length equals 15 residues. The CDR3 loop reads CASSELTGGNEKLFF. The CDR3 nucleotides read TGTGCCAGCAGTGAGCTGACGGGGGGTAATGAAAAACTGTTTTTT.

The rearrangement joins TRBV9 to TRBJ1-2; D is unresolved. V shed 4 bases and J shed 1 base, with 14 bases lying between them. Germline V lookup: CDR1 SGDLS, CDR2 YYNGEE. The CDR3 contains 15 residues. CDR3 nucleotide sequence: TGTGCCAGCAGCCCGAGTACGACATTTAACTATGGCTACACCTTC. The encoded protein is CASSPSTTFNYGYTF.

The table lists this clone with a count of one. This chain connects TRBV19 to TRBJ1-4, with TRBD1 matching 9 bases. This CDR3 contains 14 residues. V was pared by 9 bases and J by 5 bases, with 7 bases of the junction left unmatched. CDR1 is LNHDA and CDR2 is SQIVND in the germline V gene (reference sequence). The CDR3 DNA reads as TGTGCCAGCGTTTCCGGGACAGGGAATGAAAAACTGTTTTTT. Its protein product is CASVSGTGNEKLFF.